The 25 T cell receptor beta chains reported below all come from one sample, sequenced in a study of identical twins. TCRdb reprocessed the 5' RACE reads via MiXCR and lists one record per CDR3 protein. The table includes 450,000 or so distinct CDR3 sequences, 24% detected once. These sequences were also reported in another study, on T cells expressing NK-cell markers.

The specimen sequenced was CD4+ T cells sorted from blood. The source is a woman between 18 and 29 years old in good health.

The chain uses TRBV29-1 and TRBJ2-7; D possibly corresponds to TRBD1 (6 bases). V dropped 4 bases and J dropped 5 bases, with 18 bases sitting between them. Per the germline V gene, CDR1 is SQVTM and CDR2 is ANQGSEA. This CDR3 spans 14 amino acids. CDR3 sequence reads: CSVGRGQRWDEQYF. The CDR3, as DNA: TGCAGCGTTGGACGTGGACAGAGATGGGACGAGCAGTACTTC.

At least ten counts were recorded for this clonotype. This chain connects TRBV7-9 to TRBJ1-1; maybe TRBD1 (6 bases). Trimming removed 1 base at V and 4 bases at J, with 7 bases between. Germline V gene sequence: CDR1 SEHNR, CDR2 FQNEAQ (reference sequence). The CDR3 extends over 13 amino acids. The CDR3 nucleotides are TGTGCCAGCAGCTTAGAAGGGGGCACTGAAGCTTTCTTT. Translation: CASSLEGGTEAFF.

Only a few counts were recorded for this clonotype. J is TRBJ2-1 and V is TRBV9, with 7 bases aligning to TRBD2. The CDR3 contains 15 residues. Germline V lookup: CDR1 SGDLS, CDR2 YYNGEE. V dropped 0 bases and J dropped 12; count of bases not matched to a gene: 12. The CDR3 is CASSVDGTTTGGQFF. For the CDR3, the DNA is TGTGCCAGCAGCGTAGATGGGACTACGACCGGGGGGCAGTTCTTC. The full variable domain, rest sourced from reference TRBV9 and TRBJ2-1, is DSGVTQTPKHLITATGQRVTLRCSPRSGDLSVYWYQQSLDQGLQFLIQYYNGEERAKGNILERFSAQQFPDLHSELNLSSLELGDSALYFCASSVDGTTTGGQFFGPGTRLTVL.

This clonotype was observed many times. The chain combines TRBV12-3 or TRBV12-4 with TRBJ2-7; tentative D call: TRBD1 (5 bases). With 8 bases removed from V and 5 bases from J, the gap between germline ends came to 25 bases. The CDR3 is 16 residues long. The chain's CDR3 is CASGLGMGQDRDEQYF. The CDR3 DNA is TGTGCCAGCGGCCTAGGGATGGGGCAGGATCGAGACGAGCAGTACTTC.

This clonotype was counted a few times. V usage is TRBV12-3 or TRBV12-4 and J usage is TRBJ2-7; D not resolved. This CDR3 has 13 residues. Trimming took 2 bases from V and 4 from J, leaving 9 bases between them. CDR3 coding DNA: TGTGCCAGCAGTTTATCGATGGGATACGAGCAGTACTTC. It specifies CASSLSMGYEQYF.

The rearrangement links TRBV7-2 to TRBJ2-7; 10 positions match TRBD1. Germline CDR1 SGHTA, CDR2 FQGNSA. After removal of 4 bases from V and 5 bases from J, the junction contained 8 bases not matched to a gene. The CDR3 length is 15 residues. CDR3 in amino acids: CASSSERTGGDEQYF. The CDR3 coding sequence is TGTGCCAGCAGCTCAGAGCGGACAGGGGGGGACGAGCAGTACTTC. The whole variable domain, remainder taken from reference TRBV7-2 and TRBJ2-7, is GAGVSQSPSNKVTEKGKDVELRCDPISGHTALYWYRQSLGQGLEFLIYFQGNSAPDKSGLPSDRFSAERTGGSVSTLTIQRTQQEDSAVYLCASSSERTGGDEQYFGPGTRLTVT.

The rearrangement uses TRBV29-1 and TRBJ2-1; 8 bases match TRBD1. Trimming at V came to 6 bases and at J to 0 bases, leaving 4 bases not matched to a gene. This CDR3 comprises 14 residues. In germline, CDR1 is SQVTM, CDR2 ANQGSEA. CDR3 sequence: CSVRTGSSYNEQFF. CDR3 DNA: TGCAGCGTCCGGACAGGGAGCTCCTACAATGAGCAGTTCTTC.

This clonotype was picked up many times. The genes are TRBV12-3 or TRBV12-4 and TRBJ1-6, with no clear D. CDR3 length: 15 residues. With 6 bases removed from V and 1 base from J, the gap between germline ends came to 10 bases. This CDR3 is CASRSRRSYNSPLHF. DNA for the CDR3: TGTGCCAGCAGATCTAGACGGTCCTATAATTCACCCCTCCACTTT.

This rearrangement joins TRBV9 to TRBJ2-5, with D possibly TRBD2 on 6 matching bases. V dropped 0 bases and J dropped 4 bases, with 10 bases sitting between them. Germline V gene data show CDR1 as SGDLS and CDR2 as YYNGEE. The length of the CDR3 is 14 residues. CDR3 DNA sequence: TGTGCCAGCAGCGTAGCGGGAGTCGCAGAGACCCAGTACTTC. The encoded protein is CASSVAGVAETQYF.

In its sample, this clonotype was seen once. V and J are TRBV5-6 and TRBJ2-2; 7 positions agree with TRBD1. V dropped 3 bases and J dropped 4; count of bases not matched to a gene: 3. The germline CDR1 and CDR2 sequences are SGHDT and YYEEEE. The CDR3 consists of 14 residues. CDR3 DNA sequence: TGTGCCAGCAGCTCGACAGGGATCACCGGGGAGCTGTTTTTT. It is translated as CASSSTGITGELFF.

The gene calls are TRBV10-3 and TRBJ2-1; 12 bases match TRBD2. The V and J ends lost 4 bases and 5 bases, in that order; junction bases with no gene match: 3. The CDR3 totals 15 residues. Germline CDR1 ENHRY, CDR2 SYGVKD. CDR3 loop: CAISASGRVNNEQFF. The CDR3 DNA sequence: TGTGCCATCAGTGCTAGCGGGAGGGTTAACAATGAGCAGTTCTTC.

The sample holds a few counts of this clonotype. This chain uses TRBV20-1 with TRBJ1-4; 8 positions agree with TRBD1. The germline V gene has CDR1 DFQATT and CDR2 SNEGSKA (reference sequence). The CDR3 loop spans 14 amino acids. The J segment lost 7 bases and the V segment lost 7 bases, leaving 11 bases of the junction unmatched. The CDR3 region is CSVPERTGSEKLFF. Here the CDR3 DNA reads TGCAGTGTTCCCGAGCGGACAGGGAGTGAAAAACTGTTTTTT.

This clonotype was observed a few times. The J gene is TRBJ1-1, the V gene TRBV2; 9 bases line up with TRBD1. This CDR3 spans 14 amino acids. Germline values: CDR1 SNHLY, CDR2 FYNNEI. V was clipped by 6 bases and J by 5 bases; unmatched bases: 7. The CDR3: CASRESGTGTEAFF. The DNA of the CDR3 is TGTGCCAGCAGAGAATCCGGGACAGGGACTGAAGCTTTCTTT.

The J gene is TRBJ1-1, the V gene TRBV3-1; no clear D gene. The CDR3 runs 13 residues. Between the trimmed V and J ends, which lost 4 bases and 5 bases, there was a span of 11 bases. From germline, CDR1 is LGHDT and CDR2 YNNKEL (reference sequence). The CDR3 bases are TGTGCCAGCAGCCCTTGGCCGGGGACTGAAGCTTTCTTT. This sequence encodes CASSPWPGTEAFF.

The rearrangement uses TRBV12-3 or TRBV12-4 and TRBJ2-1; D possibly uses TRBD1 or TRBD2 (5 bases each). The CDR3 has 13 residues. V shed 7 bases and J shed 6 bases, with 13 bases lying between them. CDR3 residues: CASTWDGRNEQFF. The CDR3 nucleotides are TGTGCCAGCACCTGGGACGGACGCAATGAGCAGTTCTTC.

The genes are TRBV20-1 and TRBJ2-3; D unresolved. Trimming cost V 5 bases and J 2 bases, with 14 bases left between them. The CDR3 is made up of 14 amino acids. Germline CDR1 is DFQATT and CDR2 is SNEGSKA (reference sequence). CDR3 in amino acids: CSAPTQKTTDTQYF. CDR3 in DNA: TGCAGTGCTCCGACGCAGAAGACCACAGATACGCAGTATTTT.

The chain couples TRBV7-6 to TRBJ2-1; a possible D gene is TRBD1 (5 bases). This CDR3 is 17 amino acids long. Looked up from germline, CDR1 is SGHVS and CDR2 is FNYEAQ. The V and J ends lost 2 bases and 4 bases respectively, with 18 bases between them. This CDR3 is CASSLWGPNQAYNEQFF. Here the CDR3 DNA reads TGTGCCAGCAGCTTATGGGGCCCCAATCAGGCGTACAATGAGCAGTTCTTC. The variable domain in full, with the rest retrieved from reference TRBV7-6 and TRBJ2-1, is GAGVSQSPRYKVTKRGQDVALRCDPISGHVSLYWYRQALGQGPEFLTYFNYEAQQDKSGLPNDRFSAERPEGSISTLTIQRTEQRDSAMYRCASSLWGPNQAYNEQFFGPGTRLTVL.

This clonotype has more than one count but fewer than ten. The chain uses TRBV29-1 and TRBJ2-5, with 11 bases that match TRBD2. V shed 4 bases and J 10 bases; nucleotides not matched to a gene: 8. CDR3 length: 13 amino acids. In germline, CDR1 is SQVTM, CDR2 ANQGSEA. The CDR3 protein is CSVGFGTSGHQYF. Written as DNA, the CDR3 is TGCAGCGTTGGCTTTGGGACTAGCGGCCACCAGTACTTC.

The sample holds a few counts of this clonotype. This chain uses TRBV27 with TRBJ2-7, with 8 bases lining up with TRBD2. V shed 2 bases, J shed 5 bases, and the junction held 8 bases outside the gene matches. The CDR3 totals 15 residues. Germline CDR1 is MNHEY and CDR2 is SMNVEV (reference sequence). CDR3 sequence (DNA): TGTGCCAGCAGTTTAATAGCGGGACGCCCCGACGAGCAGTACTTC. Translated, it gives CASSLIAGRPDEQYF.

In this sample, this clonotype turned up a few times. The CDR3 here is CSAIDRDNEQFF. The CDR3 region has the DNA TGCAGTGCGATCGACAGGGACAATGAGCAGTTCTTC. The chain couples TRBV20-1 to TRBJ2-1, with 7 bases that match TRBD1. Germline V lookup: CDR1 DFQATT, CDR2 SNEGSKA (reference sequence). CDR3 size: 12 residues. V shed 6 bases and J 5 bases; nucleotides not matched to a gene: 4.

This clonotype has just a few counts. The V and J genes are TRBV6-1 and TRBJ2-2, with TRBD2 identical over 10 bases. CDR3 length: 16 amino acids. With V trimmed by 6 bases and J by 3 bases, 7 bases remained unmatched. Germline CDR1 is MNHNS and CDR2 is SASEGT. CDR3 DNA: TGTGCCAGCAGCCCCCCAGCGGGAGGGTACACCGGGGAGCTGTTTTTT. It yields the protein CASSPPAGGYTGELFF.

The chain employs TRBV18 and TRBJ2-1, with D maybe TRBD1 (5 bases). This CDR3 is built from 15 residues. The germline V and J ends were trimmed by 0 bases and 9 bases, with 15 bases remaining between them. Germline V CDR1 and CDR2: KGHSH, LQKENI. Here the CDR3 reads CASSPPTREMSEQFF. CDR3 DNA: TGTGCCAGCTCACCACCAACCAGGGAAATGAGTGAGCAGTTCTTC.

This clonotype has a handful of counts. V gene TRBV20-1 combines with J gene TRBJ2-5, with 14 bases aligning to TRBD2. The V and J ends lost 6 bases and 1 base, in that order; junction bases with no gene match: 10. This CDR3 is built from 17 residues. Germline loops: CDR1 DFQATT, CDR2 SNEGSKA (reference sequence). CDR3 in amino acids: CSALPTSGREIQETQYF. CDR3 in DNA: TGCAGTGCCCTGCCGACTAGCGGGAGGGAAATCCAAGAGACCCAGTACTTC.

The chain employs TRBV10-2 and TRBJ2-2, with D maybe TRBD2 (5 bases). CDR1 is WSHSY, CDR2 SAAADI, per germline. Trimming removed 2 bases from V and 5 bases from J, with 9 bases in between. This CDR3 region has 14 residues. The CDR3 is CASSEMLATGELFF. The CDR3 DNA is TGCGCCAGCAGTGAGATGCTAGCTACCGGGGAGCTGTTTTTT.

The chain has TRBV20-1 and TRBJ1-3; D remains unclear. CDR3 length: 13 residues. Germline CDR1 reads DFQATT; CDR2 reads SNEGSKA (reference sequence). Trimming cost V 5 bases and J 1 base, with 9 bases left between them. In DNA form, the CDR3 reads TGCAGTGCTCCGGACGTTTCTGGAAACACCATATATTTT. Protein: CSAPDVSGNTIYF.